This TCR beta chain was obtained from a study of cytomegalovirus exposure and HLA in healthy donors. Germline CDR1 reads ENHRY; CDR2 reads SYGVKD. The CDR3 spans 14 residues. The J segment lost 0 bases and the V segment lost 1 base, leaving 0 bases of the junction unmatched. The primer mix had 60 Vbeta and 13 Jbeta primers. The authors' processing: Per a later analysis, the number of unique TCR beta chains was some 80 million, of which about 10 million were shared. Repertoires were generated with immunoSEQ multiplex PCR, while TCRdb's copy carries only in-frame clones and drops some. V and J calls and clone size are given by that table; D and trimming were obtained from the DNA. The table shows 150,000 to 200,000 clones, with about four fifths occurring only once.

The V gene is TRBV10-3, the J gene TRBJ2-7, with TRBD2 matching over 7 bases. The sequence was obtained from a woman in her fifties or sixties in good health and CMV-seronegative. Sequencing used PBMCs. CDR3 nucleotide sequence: TGTGCCATCAGTGAGTGGGAGGGCTCCTACGAGCAGTACTTC. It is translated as CAISEWEGSYEQYF.